This entry lists 26 T cell receptor beta chains sequenced from one sample in a study of blood T cell repertoires in COVID-19. The assay was immunoSEQ multiplex PCR, and TCRdb's table has in-frame clones only and misses some. In the table there are around 140,000 clones, approximately 87% of which are singletons. What was sequenced was PBMCs or T cells enriched from blood (not recorded which). These receptors came from a man in his 60s who had recovered from COVID-19.

The rearrangement links TRBV6-5 to TRBJ2-7; 8 bases align to TRBD1. Trimming at V came to 6 bases and at J to 4 bases, leaving 5 bases not matched to a gene. Germline values: CDR1 MNHEY, CDR2 SVGAGI. CDR3 size: 13 residues. The CDR3 is CASSGQGFYEQYF. The CDR3 DNA follows: TGTGCCAGCAGCGGACAGGGTTTTTACGAGCAGTACTTC.

The chain joins TRBV18 to TRBJ2-5, with a weak D call TRBD1 (6 bases). The CDR3 spans 13 residues. The germline V gene encodes CDR1 KGHSH and CDR2 LQKENI. Deletions cut 4 bases from V and 4 bases from J, with 10 bases between. The CDR3 DNA reads as TGTGCCAGCTCACGAACAGGGCTAGAGACCCAGTACTTC. Its protein is CASSRTGLETQYF. Combining the CDR3 with reference TRBV18 and TRBJ2-5 gives the whole variable domain NAGVMQNPRHLVRRRGQEARLRCSPMKGHSHVYWYRQLPEEGLKFMVYLQKENIIDESGMPKERFSAEFPKEGPSILRIQQVVRGDSAAYFCASSRTGLETQYFGPGTRLLVL.

The chain recombines TRBV18 with TRBJ2-2; TRBD2 agrees at 11 bases. The CDR3 is 17 amino acids. Germline values: CDR1 KGHSH, CDR2 LQKENI. V lost 6 bases to trimming and J lost 1 base; unmatched junction nucleotides: 7. As DNA, the CDR3 is TGTGCCAGCTCGCGAGGGACTAGCGGAGGGAACACCGGGGAGCTGTTTTTT. Translated, it gives CASSRGTSGGNTGELFF.

This chain connects TRBV11-2 to TRBJ1-2, with D possibly matching TRBD1 (5 bases). The CDR3 consists of 13 residues. Germline CDR1 SGHAT, CDR2 FQNNGV. Trimming left V 1 base short and J 7 bases short, with 10 bases between. In nucleotides, the CDR3 is TGTGCCAGCAGCTTAGCAGGGAATGCTGGCTACACCTTC. Protein product: CASSLAGNAGYTF. Using reference TRBV11-2 and TRBJ1-2 for the parts outside the CDR3, the full variable domain is EAGVAQSPRYKIIEKRQSVAFWCNPISGHATLYWYQQILGQGPKLLIQFQNNGVVDDSQLPKDRFSAERLKGVDSTLKIQPAKLEDSAVYLCASSLAGNAGYTFGSGTRLTVV.

This clone was found many times. The J gene is TRBJ2-2, the V gene TRBV27; D is perhaps TRBD1 (6 bases). CDR3 length: 15 residues. V was cut by 4 bases and J by 4 bases, with 13 bases left in between. Per germline, CDR1 MNHEY and CDR2 SMNVEV (reference sequence). This CDR3 is CASSSLGGPTGELFF. In DNA, the CDR3 is TGTGCCAGCAGTTCTCTAGGGGGACCCACCGGGGAGCTGTTTTTT.

V gene TRBV6-5 combines with J gene TRBJ2-7; D might be TRBD1 (5 bases). Trimming stripped 5 bases from V and 1 base from J, with 9 bases between. In germline, CDR1 is MNHEY, CDR2 SVGAGI. The CDR3 is 13 residues long. The CDR3 coding sequence is TGTGCCAGCAGTCCCCGACAGTCCTACGAGCAGTACTTC. The encoded protein is CASSPRQSYEQYF.

The V call is TRBV11-3, the J call TRBJ2-3; 8 nucleotides match TRBD2. Trimming cost V 5 bases and J 7 bases; bases outside gene matches: 11. The CDR3 is made up of 15 amino acids. In germline, CDR1 is SGHNT, CDR2 YENEEA. The CDR3 DNA reads TGTGCCAGCAGCGCCTCCGGGACTAGTTTCCATACGCAGTATTTT. Its protein product is CASSASGTSFHTQYF.

For the CDR3, the DNA is TGTGCCAGCGGAAAAATAGCGGGGGGCGGTACGCAGTATTTT. Translation gives CASGKIAGGGTQYF. This chain joins TRBV9 and TRBJ2-3, with 10 bases aligning to TRBD2. The V and J ends lost 7 bases and 8 bases, in that order; junction bases with no gene match: 10. CDR3 length: 14 residues. Germline values: CDR1 SGDLS, CDR2 YYNGEE.

The V gene is TRBV14, the J gene TRBJ2-5, with 10 bases identical to TRBD1. CDR3 length equals 15 residues. V trimming: 4 bases; J trimming: 4 bases; junction bases outside the gene matches: 6. CDR1 and CDR2 (germline): SGHDN, FVKESK. CDR3 protein: CASSLRTGGRETQYF. The DNA for the CDR3 is TGTGCCAGCAGCCTCCGGACAGGGGGTAGAGAGACCCAGTACTTC.

The chain carries TRBV3-1 (or the pseudogene TRBV3-2) and TRBJ2-7, with 9 bases matching TRBD2. This CDR3 contains 14 residues. The J segment lost 6 bases and the V segment lost 1 base, leaving 4 bases of the junction unmatched. The germline gives CDR1 LGHDT, CDR2 YNNKEL (reference sequence). CDR3 region: CASSQVAGALEQYF. In DNA, the CDR3 is TGTGCCAGCAGCCAAGTAGCGGGAGCTCTCGAGCAGTACTTC.

This clone showed up just a few times. The chain employs TRBV15 and TRBJ1-5; the match to TRBD1 covers 7 bases. Germline CDR1 reads LNHNV; CDR2 reads YYDKDF (reference sequence). CDR3 length: 16 amino acids. The V and J ends lost 4 bases and 2 bases, in that order; junction bases with no gene match: 8. CDR3 DNA sequence: TGTGCCACCAGCAACGGAAACAGGGGTCGCAATCAGCCCCAGCATTTT. This gives the protein CATSNGNRGRNQPQHF. The entire variable domain, with the rest obtained from reference TRBV15 and TRBJ1-5, is as follows: DAMVIQNPRYQVTQFGKPVTLSCSQTLNHNVMYWYQQKSSQAPKLLFHYYDKDFNNEADTPDNFQSRRPNTSFCFLDIRSPGLGDTAMYLCATSNGNRGRNQPQHFGDGTRLSIL.

CDR3 coding DNA: TGCGCCAGCAGTGGAGGGTTCGGTGGAAACACCATATATTTT. This translates into CASSGGFGGNTIYF. The chain is built from TRBV10-2 and TRBJ1-3; D gene uncertain. Germline values: CDR1 WSHSY, CDR2 SAAADI. V dropped 4 bases and J dropped 3 bases, with 10 bases sitting between them. The CDR3 covers 14 residues.

The chain has TRBV2 and TRBJ2-3; 12 bases agree with TRBD1. The V gene's germline CDR1 is SNHLY and CDR2 FYNNEI. Trimming cost V 5 bases and J 5 bases; bases outside gene matches: 8. This CDR3 is 16 amino acids long. CDR3 loop: CASSSPGTGGLDTQYF. In DNA form, the CDR3 reads TGTGCCAGCAGTTCACCCGGGACAGGGGGCTTAGATACGCAGTATTTT.

The chain combines TRBV2 with TRBJ2-7; 12 positions agree with TRBD1. Germline V gives CDR1 SNHLY, CDR2 FYNNEI. With 7 bases clipped from V and 7 bases from J, the junction kept 8 bases outside the gene matches. There are 14 residues in the CDR3. Here the CDR3 reads CASNRDRGLGEQYF. CDR3 bases: TGTGCCAGCAACCGGGACAGGGGGCTTGGGGAGCAGTACTTC.

This chain joins TRBV7-2 and TRBJ2-5, with TRBD2 matching over 10 bases. CDR1 SGHTA and CDR2 FQGNSA come from the germline V gene. The CDR3 spans 15 residues. V was pared by 5 bases and J by 4 bases, with 7 bases of the junction left unmatched. DNA for the CDR3: TGTGCCAGCAGCCGGGTCGGGACTAGCGTAGAGACCCAGTACTTC. Translated, it gives CASSRVGTSVETQYF.

This clone was picked up a small number of times. The chain joins TRBV18 to TRBJ1-4; possible D gene TRBD1, 6 bases. CDR1 and CDR2 (germline): KGHSH, LQKENI. The CDR3 has 14 amino acids. Trimming cost V 6 bases and J 7 bases, with 15 bases left between them. DNA for the CDR3: TGTGCCAGCTCCCAACAGGGCACCATTGAAAAACTGTTTTTT. Its protein is CASSQQGTIEKLFF.

This clone was counted between two and nine times. The chain combines TRBV9 with TRBJ1-1; tentative D call: TRBD1 (6 bases). The CDR3 length is 15 residues. Trimming removed 9 bases from V and 6 bases from J, with 24 bases in between. The germline V gene encodes CDR1 SGDLS and CDR2 YYNGEE. In DNA, the CDR3 is TGTGCCACCACACCCAGCTCACAGGGTTTCCCTGAAGCTTTCTTT. Translating it yields CATTPSSQGFPEAFF.

Note on this clone: The junction does not match germline at one end; this may be a read error. This chain connects TRBV7-7 to TRBJ2-2; tentative D call: TRBD2 (6 bases). The CDR3 length is 15 residues. Germline values: CDR1 SSHAT, CDR2 FNYEAQ (reference sequence). The CDR3 DNA reads TGTGCTAGCAGCTCCGGGGGAGGTAGCACCGGGGAGCTGTTTTTT. Amino acids: CASSSGGGSTGELFF.

The chain joins TRBV3-1 (or the pseudogene TRBV3-2) to TRBJ2-1; 14 bases agree with TRBD2. Germline V CDR1 and CDR2: LGHDT, YNNKEL (reference sequence). The V and J ends lost 4 bases and 6 bases, in that order; junction bases with no gene match: 5. There are 16 residues in the CDR3. The CDR3 here is CASSPLGLAGANEQFF. The CDR3 bases are TGTGCCAGCAGCCCGTTGGGACTAGCGGGGGCCAATGAGCAGTTCTTC.

This clone has just a few counts. V is TRBV3-1 (or the pseudogene TRBV3-2) and J is TRBJ1-5; D perhaps matches TRBD1 (5 bases). This CDR3 comprises 16 residues. The V gene's germline CDR1 is LGHDT and CDR2 YNNKEL (reference sequence). Trimming removed 4 bases at V and 5 bases at J, with 18 bases between. CDR3 region: CASSPQGVGAHQPQHF. CDR3 DNA: TGTGCCAGCAGCCCCCAAGGGGTAGGGGCGCATCAGCCCCAGCATTTT.

The chain links TRBV6-1 to TRBJ2-1; the match to TRBD1 covers 7 bases. CDR3 length: 18 amino acids. The junction had 8 bases not matched to a gene; V was cut back by 0 bases and J by 0 bases. CDR1 is MNHNS and CDR2 is SASEGT in the germline V gene. CDR3 residues: CASSEALRGTASYNEQFF. For the CDR3, the DNA is TGTGCCAGCAGTGAAGCTCTTCGTGGGACAGCCTCCTACAATGAGCAGTTCTTC.

This clone is a singleton in its sample. V gene TRBV6-5 combines with J gene TRBJ2-2; 8 bases are shared with TRBD2. CDR3 length: 15 residues. V dropped 6 bases and J dropped 4; count of bases not matched to a gene: 7. Germline V gives CDR1 MNHEY, CDR2 SVGAGI. CDR3 in amino acids: CASRPSGRGTGELFF. In DNA form, the CDR3 reads TGTGCCAGCAGACCAAGCGGGAGAGGCACCGGGGAGCTGTTTTTT.

The chain couples TRBV5-1 to TRBJ2-2; no clear D gene. The germline V gene has CDR1 SGHRS and CDR2 YFSETQ. The V end lost 0 bases, the J end lost 6 bases, and 9 bases lay between the germline ends. The CDR3 is 14 amino acids. CDR3 protein: CASSLARISGELFF. DNA of the CDR3: TGCGCCAGCAGCTTGGCCAGGATTTCCGGGGAGCTGTTTTTT.

In this sample, this clone turned up once. J is TRBJ1-5 and V is TRBV28, with D maybe TRBD1 (6 bases). Germline V lookup: CDR1 MDHEN, CDR2 SYDVKM. V lost 5 bases to trimming and J lost 3 bases, with 14 bases between them. CDR3 size: 15 residues. The CDR3 reads CASSVGTPSNQPQHF. CDR3 bases: TGTGCCAGCAGTGTAGGGACACCTTCCAATCAGCCCCAGCATTTT.

The chain carries TRBV19 and TRBJ1-4; D might be TRBD1 (5 bases). V shed 5 bases and J shed 5 bases, with 9 bases lying between them. Germline assignment: CDR1 LNHDA and CDR2 SQIVND (reference sequence). This CDR3 is 13 amino acids long. CDR3 amino acids: CASSPYRNEKLFF. The CDR3 DNA sequence: TGTGCCAGTAGTCCGTACAGGAATGAAAAACTGTTTTTT.

The genes are TRBV14 and TRBJ2-5, with 7 bases fitting TRBD2. V trimming: 1 base; J trimming: 1 base; junction bases outside the gene matches: 3. CDR3 length: 15 residues. Germline lookup yields CDR1 SGHDN and CDR2 FVKESK. In DNA, the CDR3 is TGTGCCAGCAGCCAAGGGCGGGGGATCCAAGAGACCCAGTACTTC. Translated: CASSQGRGIQETQYF.